The rows below give T cell receptor beta chains drawn from one sample of a study of blood T cell repertoires in COVID-19. The table came from immunoSEQ multiplex PCR; TCRdb's copy has only in-frame clones and leaves some out. The sample lists 70,000 to 90,000 clones, over 80% occurring once. Sequenced material: peripheral blood. Receptors were obtained from a human donor in a cohort sampled during active COVID-19. Both conserved end residues are part of each CDR3. D genes are given only for firm matches. Size values are once, few and many counts, or a class for expanded clones, and some rows have none.

>-|TRBV11-2|TRBD2|TRBJ2-7
CASNARAGPYEQYF
TGTGCCAGCAACGCCCGAGCGGGACCCTACGAGCAGTACTTC
>-|TRBV6-5|-|TRBJ1-4
CASSPGPWEKLFF
TGTGCCAGCTCCCCAGGGCCCTGGGAAAAACTGTTTTTT
>-|TRBV28|TRBD1|TRBJ1-4
CASRSGGPGANEKLFF
TGTGCCAGCAGATCAGGGGGTCCGGGGGCTAATGAAAAACTGTTTTTT
>few|TRBV4-2|-|TRBJ2-2
CASSQGQGFTGELFF
TGTGCCAGCAGCCAAGGGCAGGGGTTCACCGGGGAGCTGTTTTTT
>-|TRBV19|-|TRBJ2-6
CASSVSRSGANVLTF
TGTGCCAGTAGTGTAAGCCGCTCTGGGGCCAACGTCCTGACTTTC
>-|TRBV6-5|-|TRBJ2-7
CASSFGRGEAYEQYF
TGTGCCAGCAGTTTTGGTAGGGGTGAGGCCTACGAGCAGTACTTC
>-|TRBV7-2|-|TRBJ2-1
CASSLASPWSSPLTWADNEQFF
TGTGCCAGCAGCTTAGCCTCCCCTTGGTCTAGCCCGTTAACCTGGGCCGACAATGAGCAGTTCTTC
>-|TRBV7-2|TRBD2|TRBJ2-1
CASSPFSGGAYNEQFF
TGTGCCAGCAGCCCCTTTAGCGGGGGGGCGTACAATGAGCAGTTCTTC
>-|TRBV7-2|TRBD1|TRBJ1-5
CASSRDRNQPQHF
TGTGCCAGCAGCCGGGACAGAAATCAGCCCCAGCATTTT
>-|TRBV27|TRBD1|TRBJ1-2
CASSVPGQGASGYTF
TGTGCCAGCAGTGTACCGGGACAGGGGGCGAGCGGCTACACCTTC
>-|TRBV29-1|-|TRBJ2-2
CSVESVSRTGELFF
TGCAGCGTTGAGTCGGTTAGCCGCACCGGGGAGCTGTTTTTT
>-|TRBV28|-|TRBJ1-3
CASSRNTGSRSGNTIYF
TGTGCCAGCAGTCGTAATACAGGGTCCCGCTCTGGAAACACCATATATTTT
>-|TRBV5-1|TRBD2|TRBJ2-3
CASSLQGGRADTQYF
TGCGCCAGCAGCCTCCAGGGCGGGAGGGCAGATACGCAGTATTTT
>-|TRBV19|TRBD1|TRBJ1-4
CASSIWTGAGEKLFF
TGTGCCAGTAGTATTTGGACAGGGGCCGGGGAAAAACTGTTTTTT
>-|TRBV5-4|TRBD1|TRBJ1-2
CASTTGGVGFGGYGHTF
TGTGCCAGCACCACAGGGGGCGTCGGGTTCGGGGGTTATGGCCACACCTTC
>-|TRBV2|-|TRBJ1-2
CASSDGRVDGYTF
TGTGCCAGCAGTGACGGCAGGGTGGATGGCTACACCTTC
>-|TRBV7-9|-|TRBJ2-1
CASSFRAGNNEQFF
TGTGCCAGCAGCTTCCGCGCGGGAAACAATGAGCAGTTCTTC
>-|TRBV7-2|-|TRBJ1-1
CASGRLTGQPANTEAFF
TGTGCCAGCGGCCGCCTCACCGGACAGCCCGCGAACACTGAAGCTTTCTTT
>few|TRBV29-1|-|TRBJ2-7
CSVSKDGTYEQYF
TGCAGCGTTAGTAAGGACGGGACCTACGAGCAGTACTTC
>once|TRBV6-1|-|TRBJ2-3
CASSDSSYTDTQYF
TGTGCCAGCAGTGACAGTTCTTACACAGATACGCAGTATTTT
>-|TRBV11-2|TRBD1|TRBJ2-7
CASSQGTGGFYEQYF
TGTGCCAGCAGCCAGGGGACAGGGGGCTTCTACGAGCAGTACTTC
>-|TRBV14|-|TRBJ2-7
CASSSRVGTPVYEQYF
TGTGCCAGCAGCTCAAGGGTCGGGACACCTGTCTACGAGCAGTACTTC
>-|TRBV6-5|-|TRBJ1-3
CASRVLAGSGNTIYF
TGTGCCAGCAGGGTACTCGCGGGGTCTGGAAACACCATATATTTT
>once|TRBV19|TRBD1|TRBJ1-2
CASSNSGTGGYYGYTF
TGTGCCAGTAGCAACTCCGGGACAGGGGGCTACTATGGCTACACCTTC
>-|TRBV27|-|TRBJ1-6
CARGGGINSPLHF
TGTGCCAGAGGTGGGGGGATCAATTCACCCCTCCACTTT
>-|TRBV6-5|TRBD1|TRBJ1-4
CASSQFDRGNEKLFF
TGTGCCAGCAGTCAGTTCGACAGGGGGAATGAAAAACTGTTTTTT
>-|TRBV7-2|-|TRBJ2-2
CASSWDTSSNTGELFF
TGTGCCAGCAGCTGGGACACCTCCTCAAACACCGGGGAGCTGTTTTTT
>-|TRBV14|-|TRBJ1-2
CASSPGQNLYGYTF
TGTGCCAGCAGCCCTGGACAGAACCTATATGGCTACACCTTC
>-|TRBV7-2|TRBD1|TRBJ2-1
CASSSGQANEQFF
TGTGCCAGCAGCTCGGGACAGGCCAATGAGCAGTTCTTC
>-|TRBV5-8|-|TRBJ2-7
CASSPSSYEQYF
TGTGCCAGCAGCCCCAGCTCCTACGAGCAGTACTTC
>-|TRBV2|-|TRBJ1-2
CASSEEGQNYGYTF
TGTGCCAGCAGTGAGGAAGGACAAAACTATGGCTACACCTTC
>-|TRBV7-9|TRBD2|TRBJ2-1
CASSLDSTAGTYNEQFF
TGTGCCAGCAGCTTGGATAGCACAGCGGGGACCTACAATGAGCAGTTCTTC
>-|TRBV24-1|TRBD1|TRBJ2-3
CATSDPRQGQRALRDTQYF
TGTGCCACCAGTGACCCCCGACAGGGACAGAGAGCATTGAGAGATACGCAGTATTTT
>-|TRBV30|TRBD1|TRBJ1-2
CAWTRGQGTYGYTF
TGTGCCTGGACTAGGGGACAGGGGACCTATGGCTACACCTTC
>-|TRBV4-2|-|TRBJ2-2
CASRAGDSYTGELFF
TGTGCCAGCAGGGCCGGCGACTCCTACACCGGGGAGCTGTTTTTT
>once|TRBV7-9|-|TRBJ2-5
CASIPTLGGFETQYF
TGTGCCAGCATCCCTACGTTAGGGGGATTTGAGACCCAGTACTTC
>-|TRBV3-1/TRBV3-2|-|TRBJ1-1
CASSQAAGNTEAFF
TGTGCCAGCAGCCAAGCGGCGGGCAACACTGAAGCTTTCTTT
>once|TRBV18|TRBD1|TRBJ2-3
CASKQGAGTDTQYF
TGTGCCAGTAAACAGGGGGCCGGGACAGATACGCAGTATTTT
>-|TRBV28|-|TRBJ1-1
CASSPNRGTEAFF
TGTGCCAGCAGCCCTAACCGGGGCACTGAAGCTTTCTTT
>-|TRBV7-2|-|TRBJ1-2
CASSQTVNPNYGYTF
TGTGCCAGCAGCCAAACAGTTAATCCTAACTATGGCTACACCTTC
>-|TRBV18|TRBD2|TRBJ2-7
CASSPSGRIYEQYF
TGTGCCAGCTCACCGAGCGGGAGGATTTACGAGCAGTACTTC
>-|TRBV20-1|-|TRBJ2-7
CSAWEPGEQYF
TGCAGTGCTTGGGAGCCGGGTGAGCAGTACTTC
>-|TRBV30|TRBD2|TRBJ2-7
CAWTRTRYLGEQYF
TGTGCCTGGACAAGGACTAGATATCTGGGGGAGCAGTACTTC
>-|TRBV7-9|TRBD1|TRBJ1-6
CASRNTGDTSPLHF
TGTGCCAGCAGAAATACAGGGGATACTTCACCCCTCCACTTT
>-|TRBV28|TRBD1|TRBJ2-6
CASSFLRLNRGLGGANVLTF
TGTGCCAGCAGTTTCTTGAGGCTAAACAGGGGCCTAGGTGGGGCCAACGTCCTGACTTTC